The 3 T cell receptor beta chains in this list originate from one sample, sequenced in a study of blood T cells in healthy people across ages. Combining a sample-barcoded 5' primer with a J-beta primer mix, a second PCR ran for roughly 6 to 11 cycles. In TCRdb, the 5' RACE reads were re-called with MiXCR into one record per CDR3 protein. Here the sample spans fewer than 1,000,000 distinct CDR3 sequences, around 45% being singletons. The sequencing input was blood. The receptor set was obtained from a man older than 75 in good health.

The V call is TRBV20-1, the J call TRBJ2-3; TRBD2 aligns across 7 bases. CDR1 and CDR2 from the germline V gene are DFQATT and SNEGSKA (reference sequence). After removal of 5 bases from V and 0 bases from J, the junction contained 8 bases not matched to a gene. The CDR3 consists of 15 residues. This chain's CDR3 is CSAPRRSGSTDTQYF. The CDR3 DNA reads as TGCAGTGCTCCTAGGCGTAGCGGGAGCACAGATACGCAGTATTTT.

J is TRBJ1-2 and V is TRBV29-1; D uncertain. The CDR3 totals 13 residues. V lost 6 bases and J lost 4, with 15 bases in between. Germline V gene lookup returns CDR1 SQVTM and CDR2 ANQGSEA. Here the CDR3 reads CSVERAETYGYTF. As DNA, the CDR3 is TGCAGCGTCGAGAGGGCGGAGACCTATGGCTACACCTTC. Filled out from reference TRBV29-1 and TRBJ1-2, the complete variable domain reads SAVISQKPSRDICQRGTSLTIQCQVDSQVTMMFWYRQQPGQSLTLIATANQGSEATYESGFVIDKFPISRPNLTFSTLTVSNMSPEDSSIYLCSVERAETYGYTFGSGTRLTVV.

With regard to this clonotype: Mismatch with germline at one junction end may stem from a read error. The CDR3 spells CASSQAGTRLSGTQYF. The DNA for the CDR3 is TGTGCTAGCAGCCAAGCCGGGACTAGACTCAGTGGGACGCAGTATTTT. V gene TRBV3-1 combines with J gene TRBJ2-3; TRBD2 matches at 8 bases. Looked up from germline, CDR1 is LGHDT and CDR2 is YNNKEL (reference sequence). The CDR3 extends over 16 amino acids.